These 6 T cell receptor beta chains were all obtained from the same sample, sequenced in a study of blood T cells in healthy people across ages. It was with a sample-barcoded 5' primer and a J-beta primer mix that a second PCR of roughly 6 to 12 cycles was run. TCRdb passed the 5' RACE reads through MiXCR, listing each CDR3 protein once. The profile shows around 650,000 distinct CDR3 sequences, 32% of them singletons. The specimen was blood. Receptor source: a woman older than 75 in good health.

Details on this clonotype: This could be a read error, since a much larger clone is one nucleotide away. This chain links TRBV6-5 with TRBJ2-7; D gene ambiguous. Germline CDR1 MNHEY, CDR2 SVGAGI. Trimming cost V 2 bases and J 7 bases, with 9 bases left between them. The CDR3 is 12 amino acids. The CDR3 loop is CASSYMGNEQYF. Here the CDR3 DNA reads TGTGCCAGCAGTTACATGGGCAATGAGCAGTACTTC.

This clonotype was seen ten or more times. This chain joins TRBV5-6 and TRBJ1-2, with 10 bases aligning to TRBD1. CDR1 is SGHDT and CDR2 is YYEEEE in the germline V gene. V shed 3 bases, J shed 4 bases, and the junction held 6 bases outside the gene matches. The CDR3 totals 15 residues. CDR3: CASSSAGTGVYGYTF. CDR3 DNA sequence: TGTGCCAGCAGCTCCGCCGGGACAGGGGTCTATGGCTACACCTTC.

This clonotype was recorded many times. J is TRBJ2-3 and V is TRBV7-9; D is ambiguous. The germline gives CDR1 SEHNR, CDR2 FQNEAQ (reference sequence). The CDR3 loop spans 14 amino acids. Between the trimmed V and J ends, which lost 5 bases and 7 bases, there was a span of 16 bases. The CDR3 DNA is TGTGCCAGCAGCCAAGCCTTTGTGGGGAATACGCAGTATTTT. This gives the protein CASSQAFVGNTQYF.

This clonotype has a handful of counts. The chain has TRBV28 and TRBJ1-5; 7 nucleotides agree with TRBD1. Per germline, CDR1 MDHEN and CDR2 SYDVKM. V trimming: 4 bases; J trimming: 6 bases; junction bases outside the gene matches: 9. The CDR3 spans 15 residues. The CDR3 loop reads CASSSPGGARQPQHF. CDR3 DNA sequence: TGTGCCAGCAGTTCCCCAGGGGGGGCGCGTCAGCCCCAGCATTTT. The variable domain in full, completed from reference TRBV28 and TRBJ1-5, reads DVKVTQSSRYLVKRTGEKVFLECVQDMDHENMFWYRQDPGLGLRLIYFSYDVKMKEKGDIPEGYSVSREKKERFSLILESASTNQTSMYLCASSSPGGARQPQHFGDGTRLSIL.

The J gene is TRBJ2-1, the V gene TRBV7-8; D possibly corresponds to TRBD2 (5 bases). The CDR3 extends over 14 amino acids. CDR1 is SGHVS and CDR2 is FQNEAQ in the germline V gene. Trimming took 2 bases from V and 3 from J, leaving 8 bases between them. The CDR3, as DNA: TGTGCCAGCAGCTTAAGCGGTCACTACAATGAGCAGTTCTTC. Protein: CASSLSGHYNEQFF.

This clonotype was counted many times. CDR3 loop: CASSLATGTDTQYF. The CDR3 region has the DNA TGCGCCAGCAGCTTGGCCACTGGCACAGATACGCAGTATTTT. The chain employs TRBV5-1 and TRBJ2-3, with D hard to call. The V end was cut by 0 bases, the J end by 1 base, with 6 bases between. This CDR3 is 14 amino acids long. The germline CDR1 and CDR2 sequences are SGHRS and YFSETQ.